This section outlines one T cell receptor (beta chain) sequence together with its context. Germline V gene lookup returns CDR1 SGHTA and CDR2 FQGNSA. V was trimmed by 5 bases and J by 7 bases, leaving 12 bases between them. CDR3 length: 13 amino acids. This entry comes from a study of blood T cell repertoires in COVID-19. About the study: Sample material is recorded as cDNA or gDNA derived from T cells, B-cell-depleted T cells, or PBMCs.

TCRdb keeps only in-frame clones here, not all; method: immunoSEQ multiplex PCR. The data show 350,000 or so clones, roughly 90% seen once. Either two negative PCRs, clearance, or symptom resolution qualified Cohort 3 donors as recovered. Sequenced input: PBMCs or T cells enriched from blood (not recorded which). The receptor comes from a woman aged 25 to 39 who had recovered from COVID-19. The chain has TRBV7-2 and TRBJ2-4, with D uncertain. The CDR3 DNA reads as TGTGCCAGCAGCCACAACGTCGGGAACATTCAGTACTTC. Translation gives CASSHNVGNIQYF. The variable domain in full, with the rest retrieved from reference TRBV7-2 and TRBJ2-4, is GAGVSQSPSNKVTEKGKDVELRCDPISGHTALYWYRQSLGQGLEFLIYFQGNSAPDKSGLPSDRFSAERTGGSVSTLTIQRTQQEDSAVYLCASSHNVGNIQYFGAGTRLSVL.